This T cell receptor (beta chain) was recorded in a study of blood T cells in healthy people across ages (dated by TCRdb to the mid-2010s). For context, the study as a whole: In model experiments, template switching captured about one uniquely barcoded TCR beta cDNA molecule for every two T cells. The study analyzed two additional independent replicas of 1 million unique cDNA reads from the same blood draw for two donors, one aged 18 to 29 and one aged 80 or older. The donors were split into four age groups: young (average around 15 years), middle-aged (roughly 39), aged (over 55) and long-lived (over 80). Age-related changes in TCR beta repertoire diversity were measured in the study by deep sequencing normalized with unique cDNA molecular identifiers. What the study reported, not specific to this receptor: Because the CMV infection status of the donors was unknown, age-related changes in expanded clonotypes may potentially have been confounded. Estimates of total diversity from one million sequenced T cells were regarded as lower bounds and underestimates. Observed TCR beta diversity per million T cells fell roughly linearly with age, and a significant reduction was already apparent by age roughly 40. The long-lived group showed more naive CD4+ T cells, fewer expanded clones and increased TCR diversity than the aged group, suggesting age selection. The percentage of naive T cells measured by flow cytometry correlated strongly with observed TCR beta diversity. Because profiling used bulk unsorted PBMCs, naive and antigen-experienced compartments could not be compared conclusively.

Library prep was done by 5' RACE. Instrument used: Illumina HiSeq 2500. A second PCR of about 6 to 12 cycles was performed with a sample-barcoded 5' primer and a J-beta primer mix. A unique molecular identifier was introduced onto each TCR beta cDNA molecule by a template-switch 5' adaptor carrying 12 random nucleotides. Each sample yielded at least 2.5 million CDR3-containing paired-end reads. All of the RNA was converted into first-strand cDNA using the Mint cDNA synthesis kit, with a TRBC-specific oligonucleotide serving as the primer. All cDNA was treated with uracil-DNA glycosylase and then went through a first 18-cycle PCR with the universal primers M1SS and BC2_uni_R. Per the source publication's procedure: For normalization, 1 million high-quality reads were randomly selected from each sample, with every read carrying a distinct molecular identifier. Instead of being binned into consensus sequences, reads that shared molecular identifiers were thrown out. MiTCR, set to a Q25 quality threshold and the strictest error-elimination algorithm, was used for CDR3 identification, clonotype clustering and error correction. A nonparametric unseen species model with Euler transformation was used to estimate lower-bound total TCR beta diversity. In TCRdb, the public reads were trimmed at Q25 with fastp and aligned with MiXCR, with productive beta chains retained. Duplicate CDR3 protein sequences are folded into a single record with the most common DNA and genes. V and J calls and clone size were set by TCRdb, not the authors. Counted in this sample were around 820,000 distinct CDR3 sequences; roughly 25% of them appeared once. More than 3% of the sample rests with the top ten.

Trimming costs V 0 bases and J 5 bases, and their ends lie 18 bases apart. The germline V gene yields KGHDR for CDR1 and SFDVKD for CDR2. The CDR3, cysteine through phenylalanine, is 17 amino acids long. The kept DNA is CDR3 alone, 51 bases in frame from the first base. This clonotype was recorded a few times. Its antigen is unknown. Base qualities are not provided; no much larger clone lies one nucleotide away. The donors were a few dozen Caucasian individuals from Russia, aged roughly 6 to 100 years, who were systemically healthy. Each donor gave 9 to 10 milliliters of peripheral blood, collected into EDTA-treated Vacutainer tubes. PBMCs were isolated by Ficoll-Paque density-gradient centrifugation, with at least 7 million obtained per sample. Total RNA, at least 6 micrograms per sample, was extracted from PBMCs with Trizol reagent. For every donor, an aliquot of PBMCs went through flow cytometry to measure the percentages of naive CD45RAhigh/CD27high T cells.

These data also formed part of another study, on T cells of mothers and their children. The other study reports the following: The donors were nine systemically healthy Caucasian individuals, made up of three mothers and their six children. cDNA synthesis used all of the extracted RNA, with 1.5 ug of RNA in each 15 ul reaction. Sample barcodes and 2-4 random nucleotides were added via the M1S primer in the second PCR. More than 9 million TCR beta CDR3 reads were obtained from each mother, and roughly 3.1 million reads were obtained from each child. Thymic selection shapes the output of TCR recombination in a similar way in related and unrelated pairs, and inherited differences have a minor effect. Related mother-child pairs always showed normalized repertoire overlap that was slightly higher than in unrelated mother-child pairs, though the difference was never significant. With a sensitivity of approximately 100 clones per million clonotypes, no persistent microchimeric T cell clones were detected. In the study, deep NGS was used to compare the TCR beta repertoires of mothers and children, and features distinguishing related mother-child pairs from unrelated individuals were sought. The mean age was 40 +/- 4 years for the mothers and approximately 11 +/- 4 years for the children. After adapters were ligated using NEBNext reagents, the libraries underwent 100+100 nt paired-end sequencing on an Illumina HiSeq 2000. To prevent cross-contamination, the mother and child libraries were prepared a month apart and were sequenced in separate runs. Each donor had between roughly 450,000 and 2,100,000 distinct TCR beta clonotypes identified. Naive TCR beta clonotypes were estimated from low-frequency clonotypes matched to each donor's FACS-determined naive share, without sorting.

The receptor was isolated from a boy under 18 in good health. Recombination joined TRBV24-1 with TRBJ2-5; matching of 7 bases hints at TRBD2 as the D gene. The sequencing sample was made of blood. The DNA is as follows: TGTGCCACCAGTGATTTGACAGCGCCGGGGGGCATGGAGACCCAGTACTTC. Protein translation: CATSDLTAPGGMETQYF.